This T cell receptor (beta chain) was sequenced in a study of T cell clonotyping in hematopoietic cell transplantation. Study-level findings and limits: After transplant, recipient diversity fell while pathologically expanded clonotypes grew through day 180. Broader posttransplant TCR repertoire diversity was predicted by graft donor and pretransplant recipient Inverse Simpson Index values.

V dropped 2 bases and J dropped 12; count of bases not matched to a gene: 7. This CDR3 has 13 amino acids. CDR1 and CDR2 from the germline V gene are SQVTM and ANQGSEA. Details on this clone: No antigen is known for it.

Some clones are missing from TCRdb's copy, which holds only in-frame ones; the method was immunoSEQ multiplex PCR. The table records roughly 5,000 clones, approximately 89% of them present only once. The material was peripheral blood mononuclear cells, obtained 100 days after allogeneic stem cell transplant. This chain connects TRBV29-1 to TRBJ2-1, with TRBD2 matching over 10 bases. The TCR originated in a male patient aged 70 to 80 who had an allogeneic stem cell transplant from an unrelated donor, so T cells may come from the graft donor. Some clones in this sample may be carry-over from other donors' samples. The CDR3 DNA sequence: TGCAGCGTTGAAAGACTAGCGGGTTACTTGCAGTTCTTC. It translates to CSVERLAGYLQFF.